The next 16 T cell receptor beta chains were all read from a single sample in a study of shared clonotypes between healthy human individuals. Sequencing used immunoSEQ multiplex PCR; TCRdb keeps in-frame clones, though not all of them. In the table there are more than 1.2 million clones, 98% of which are singletons. The sequenced material came from naive CD4+ T cells sorted from blood. Subset reported: CD45RA+ positively selected. These TCRs come from a man aged 25-45 years in good health.

A word on this clone: Other nucleotide sequences from this sample produce the same CDR3. The genes are TRBV28 and TRBJ1-5, with D possibly being TRBD1 (5 bases). V shed 5 bases and J shed 0 bases, with 11 bases lying between them. The CDR3 contains 15 residues. Per the germline V gene, CDR1 is MDHEN and CDR2 is SYDVKM. CDR3 amino acids: CASSPTQASNQPQHF. CDR3 sequence (DNA): TGTGCCAGCAGTCCAACACAGGCTAGCAATCAGCCCCAGCATTTT. The entire variable domain, with the rest obtained from reference TRBV28 and TRBJ1-5, is as follows: DVKVTQSSRYLVKRTGEKVFLECVQDMDHENMFWYRQDPGLGLRLIYFSYDVKMKEKGDIPEGYSVSREKKERFSLILESASTNQTSMYLCASSPTQASNQPQHFGDGTRLSIL.

This clone occurred once. J is TRBJ2-1 and V is TRBV25-1; the D gene is possibly TRBD2 (6 bases). The CDR3 sequence is 16 residues long. The germline V and J ends were trimmed by 3 bases and 7 bases, with 19 bases remaining between them. CDR1 MGHDK and CDR2 SYGVNS come from the germline V gene. The CDR3 DNA sequence: TGTGCCAGCAGTGACTATATTGGTGGGGGGAGAAATGAGCAGTTCTTC. The encoded protein is CASSDYIGGGRNEQFF.

The gene calls are TRBV5-6 and TRBJ2-3; D ambiguous. This CDR3 spans 17 amino acids. The germline V gene encodes CDR1 SGHDT and CDR2 YYEEEE. V lost 0 bases and J 2 bases, leaving 16 bases between the germline ends. In nucleotides, the CDR3 is TGTGCCAGCAGCTTGGTATTCGATCCGAACCTCACAGATACGCAGTATTTT. Amino acids: CASSLVFDPNLTDTQYF.

The chain is built from TRBV6-1 and TRBJ1-2, with D unclear. Trimming removed 0 bases from V and 3 bases from J, with 17 bases in between. Germline lookup yields CDR1 MNHNS and CDR2 SASEGT. There are 17 residues in the CDR3. CDR3 nucleotide sequence: TGTGCCAGCAGTGAAGCGGGAGCCCGGGGAACAGACTATGGCTACACCTTC. Translating gives CASSEAGARGTDYGYTF.

This clone was seen just once. This rearrangement joins TRBV7-8 to TRBJ2-1, with 15 bases that match TRBD2. Germline values: CDR1 SGHVS, CDR2 FQNEAQ. The CDR3 has 16 residues. J lost 9 bases, V lost 5 bases, and 8 bases had no gene match. The CDR3 region has the DNA TGTGCCAGCAGCACCCGGACTAGCGGGGGGGCCAGTGAGCAGTTCTTC. It yields the protein CASSTRTSGGASEQFF.

This chain links TRBV11-2 with TRBJ2-7, with D unclear. The CDR3 is made up of 15 amino acids. Germline V CDR1 and CDR2: SGHAT, FQNNGV. Trimming stripped 5 bases from V and 5 bases from J, with 19 bases between. The CDR3 nucleotides are TGTGCCAGCAGCCGAACCAATGGGTTTACCCACGAGCAGTACTTC. Translating gives CASSRTNGFTHEQYF.

This sequence joins TRBV4-1 and TRBJ2-5; 7 bases align to TRBD2. V lost 1 base to trimming and J lost 7 bases; unmatched junction nucleotides: 6. Germline V gene lookup returns CDR1 MGHRA and CDR2 YSYEKL. This CDR3 comprises 14 residues. The CDR3 loop reads CASSQVGSSGTQYF. The DNA of the CDR3 is TGCGCCAGCAGCCAAGTCGGATCTAGCGGGACCCAGTACTTC.

This clone was seen only once. V is TRBV20-1 and J is TRBJ2-5; D might be TRBD1 (5 bases). The CDR3 is made up of 10 amino acids. Germline V gives CDR1 DFQATT, CDR2 SNEGSKA (reference sequence). Trimming left V 5 bases short and J 9 bases short, with 10 bases between. The CDR3 is CSAFGAAQYF. The CDR3 DNA reads TGCAGTGCTTTTGGGGCGGCCCAGTACTTC.

Regarding this clone: The same CDR3 can be traced to other DNA sequences in this sample. This rearrangement joins TRBV18 to TRBJ2-1; the D is unclear. Deletions cut 3 bases from V and 0 bases from J, with 9 bases between. The germline gives CDR1 KGHSH, CDR2 LQKENI. The CDR3 is made up of 15 amino acids. The CDR3 coding sequence is TGTGCCAGCTCACCTGCGGCTAGCTCCTACAATGAGCAGTTCTTC. This translates into CASSPAASSYNEQFF. The variable domain in full, completed from reference TRBV18 and TRBJ2-1, reads NAGVMQNPRHLVRRRGQEARLRCSPMKGHSHVYWYRQLPEEGLKFMVYLQKENIIDESGMPKERFSAEFPKEGPSILRIQQVVRGDSAAYFCASSPAASSYNEQFFGPGTRLTVL.

The V and J genes are TRBV27 and TRBJ2-3, with 7 bases matching TRBD1. Germline V gene lookup returns CDR1 MNHEY and CDR2 SMNVEV (reference sequence). V shed 2 bases and J 1 base; nucleotides not matched to a gene: 6. This CDR3 region has 16 residues. Here the CDR3 DNA reads TGTGCCAGCAGTTTAAGGGCCGGACAGGGCACAGATACGCAGTATTTT. It specifies CASSLRAGQGTDTQYF.

The chain combines TRBV11-3 with TRBJ2-6; TRBD1 agrees at 9 bases. Trimming took 6 bases from V and 1 from J; bases not matched to a gene: 4. CDR1 SGHNT and CDR2 YENEEA come from the germline V gene. The CDR3 contains 16 residues. DNA for the CDR3: TGTGCCAGCAGTTCCGGGACAGGGTCTGGGGCCAACGTCCTGACTTTC. Encoded protein: CASSSGTGSGANVLTF.

This chain connects TRBV19 to TRBJ1-5; D is ambiguous. CDR3 size: 15 residues. The germline V gene has CDR1 LNHDA and CDR2 SQIVND (reference sequence). The V and J ends lost 5 bases and 0 bases respectively, with 11 bases between them. The CDR3 bases are TGTGCCAGTAGTGATCGACATCCTAGCAATCAGCCCCAGCATTTT. Amino acids: CASSDRHPSNQPQHF.

This sequence joins TRBV5-1 and TRBJ2-7; possibly TRBD1 or TRBD2 for D (5 bases each). CDR3 size: 14 residues. The V end was cut by 1 base, the J end by 5 bases, with 13 bases between. Germline V lookup: CDR1 SGHRS, CDR2 YFSETQ. CDR3 region: CASSLQGPADEQYF. The DNA for the CDR3 is TGCGCCAGCAGCTTGCAGGGACCCGCGGACGAGCAGTACTTC. Using reference TRBV5-1 and TRBJ2-7 for the parts outside the CDR3, the full variable domain is KAGVTQTPRYLIKTRGQQVTLSCSPISGHRSVSWYQQTPGQGLQFLFEYFSETQRNKGNFPGRFSGRQFSNSRSEMNVSTLELGDSALYLCASSLQGPADEQYFGPGTRLTVT.

V usage is TRBV5-1 and J usage is TRBJ2-7; TRBD1 might be the D (6 bases). V was clipped by 0 bases and J by 0 bases, with 13 bases between them. The CDR3 contains 16 residues. Germline CDR1 reads SGHRS; CDR2 reads YFSETQ. CDR3 in amino acids: CASSLAVDRSSYEQYF. CDR3 DNA sequence: TGCGCCAGCAGCTTGGCGGTAGACAGGAGCTCCTACGAGCAGTACTTC. The variable domain in full, with the rest retrieved from reference TRBV5-1 and TRBJ2-7, is KAGVTQTPRYLIKTRGQQVTLSCSPISGHRSVSWYQQTPGQGLQFLFEYFSETQRNKGNFPGRFSGRQFSNSRSEMNVSTLELGDSALYLCASSLAVDRSSYEQYFGPGTRLTVT.

The chain recombines TRBV18 with TRBJ2-3; tentatively, D is TRBD1 or TRBD2 (5 bases each). The CDR3 has 16 residues. The V gene's germline CDR1 is KGHSH and CDR2 LQKENI. Trimming removed 3 bases from V and 1 base from J, with 14 bases in between. The CDR3 coding sequence is TGTGCCAGCTCACCCAGGGTCGGGGAAGGCACAGATACGCAGTATTTT. It translates to CASSPRVGEGTDTQYF.

The genes are TRBV20-1 and TRBJ2-5, with D hard to call. The CDR3 extends over 11 amino acids. Per germline, CDR1 DFQATT and CDR2 SNEGSKA (reference sequence). The V gene lost 7 bases and the J gene lost 5 bases, with 11 bases spanning the gap. The CDR3 nucleotides are TGCAGTGGGGGTTTTGGGGAGACCCAGTACTTC. Translation gives CSGGFGETQYF.